A single sample gave rise to the 5 T cell receptor beta chains below, sequenced in a study of beta chain features in type 1 diabetes. The study reverse transcribed the entire isolated RNA, so it sequenced expressed TCRB transcripts. Generated by immunoSEQ multiplex PCR, the TCRdb table keeps only in-frame clones and is missing some. This sample has roughly 290,000 clones, with roughly 8% found just once. The sequenced sample consisted of central memory CD4+ T cells from blood. The receptors stem from a woman under 30 in good health.

This clone was recorded many times. The chain is built from TRBV28 and TRBJ1-4; D is possibly TRBD1 (5 bases). Deletions cut 4 bases from V and 8 bases from J, with 17 bases between. This CDR3 has 15 residues. Germline V gives CDR1 MDHEN, CDR2 SYDVKM. The CDR3 coding sequence is TGTGCCAGCAGTTCAGCAGGGACCGGCGGGGAAAAACTGTTTTTT. Amino acids: CASSSAGTGGEKLFF.

This clone was detected only a few times. This chain links TRBV28 with TRBJ2-5; D call uncertain. This CDR3 contains 16 residues. CDR1 MDHEN and CDR2 SYDVKM come from the germline V gene. Trimming shortened V by 5 bases and J by 2 bases, and 18 bases separated the two germline ends. CDR3 residues: CASSPPWGMGQETQYF. CDR3 sequence (DNA): TGTGCCAGCAGTCCCCCGTGGGGAATGGGACAAGAGACCCAGTACTTC.

This clone was detected only a few times. The chain recombines TRBV7-6 with TRBJ1-1; D remains unclear. Germline V gene data show CDR1 as SGHVS and CDR2 as FNYEAQ. With 4 bases removed from V and 2 bases from J, the gap between germline ends came to 11 bases. The CDR3 length is 14 residues. The DNA for the CDR3 is TGTGCCAGCAGCTCCATAGTGGGAAACACTGAAGCTTTCTTT. Translated, it gives CASSSIVGNTEAFF. Together with reference TRBV7-6 and TRBJ1-1, the CDR3 gives the full variable domain: GAGVSQSPRYKVTKRGQDVALRCDPISGHVSLYWYRQALGQGPEFLTYFNYEAQQDKSGLPNDRFSAERPEGSISTLTIQRTEQRDSAMYRCASSSIVGNTEAFFGQGTRLTVV.

This rearrangement joins TRBV30 to TRBJ1-6, with 7 bases identical to TRBD1. After removal of 3 bases from V and 10 bases from J, the junction contained 12 bases not matched to a gene. The V gene's germline CDR1 is GTSNPN and CDR2 SVGIG (reference sequence). The CDR3 contains 15 residues. The CDR3 region is CAWRRQGEGISPLHF. The DNA for the CDR3 is TGTGCCTGGAGACGACAGGGAGAAGGAATCTCACCCCTCCACTTT.

This clone was seen more than once but under ten times. The rearrangement links TRBV7-8 to TRBJ2-5; 8 nucleotides align to TRBD2. The germline gives CDR1 SGHVS, CDR2 FQNEAQ. Trimming took 5 bases from V and 9 from J; bases not matched to a gene: 2. This CDR3 is 11 amino acids long. The CDR3 coding sequence is TGTGCCAGCAGCCCCGGGGGGGCCCAGTACTTC. Protein sequence: CASSPGGAQYF.